Listed below are T cell receptor beta chains from one sample, sequenced in a study of beta chain features in type 1 diabetes. The table came from immunoSEQ multiplex PCR; TCRdb's copy has only in-frame clones and leaves some out. The sample yields about 700,000 clones, 10% to 15% seen once. Sample: naive CD4+ T cells from blood. The receptors stem from a man aged 18 to 35 with type 1 diabetes. Both conserved end residues are part of each CDR3. The order of the fields is clone size, D gene, J gene, V gene, CDR3 DNA, CDR3 protein. The D gene is left open where the match is weak. Not every row has a clone size; where given, it reads once, few, many or a size class.

clone_size: -
d_call: -
j_call: TRBJ2-7
v_call: TRBV25-1
cdr3_nt: TGTGCCAGCAGTGAGTTTGGGAGAACCAACTCCTACGAGCAGTACTTC
cdr3_aa: CASSEFGRTNSYEQYF

clone_size: few
d_call: -
j_call: TRBJ2-1
v_call: TRBV10-3
cdr3_nt: TGTGCCATCAGTGAGTCGGAAGACCCTTACAACAATGAGCAGTTCTTC
cdr3_aa: CAISESEDPYNNEQFF

clone_size: few
d_call: TRBD1
j_call: TRBJ1-1
v_call: TRBV5-1
cdr3_nt: TGCGCCAGCAGCGCCGGGACAGGCGGCACTGAAGCTTTCTTT
cdr3_aa: CASSAGTGGTEAFF

clone_size: -
d_call: -
j_call: TRBJ2-3
v_call: TRBV6-1
cdr3_nt: TGTGCCAGCAAATTTGGGCAGAGCACAGATACGCAGTATTTT
cdr3_aa: CASKFGQSTDTQYF

clone_size: -
d_call: TRBD1
j_call: TRBJ1-2
v_call: TRBV7-2
cdr3_nt: TGTGCCAGCAGCGAACAGGGGGCCAGAGGCTACACCTTC
cdr3_aa: CASSEQGARGYTF

clone_size: few
d_call: TRBD2
j_call: TRBJ2-1
v_call: TRBV9
cdr3_nt: TGTGCCAGCAGTTGGACTAGTCGAGACTACAATGAGCAGTTCTTC
cdr3_aa: CASSWTSRDYNEQFF

clone_size: -
d_call: -
j_call: TRBJ1-1
v_call: TRBV29-1
cdr3_nt: TGCAGCGTCGCCCGGCGGGGGGGGAGCACTGAAGCTTTCTTT
cdr3_aa: CSVARRGGSTEAFF

clone_size: -
d_call: -
j_call: TRBJ2-7
v_call: TRBV19
cdr3_nt: TGTGCCAGTAGTACAACCTACGAGCAGTACTTC
cdr3_aa: CASSTTYEQYF

clone_size: few
d_call: -
j_call: TRBJ2-2
v_call: TRBV12-5
cdr3_nt: TGTGCTAGTGGTCCCCGTGGGGAGGAGCTGTTTTTT
cdr3_aa: CASGPRGEELFF

clone_size: -
d_call: -
j_call: TRBJ1-2
v_call: TRBV28
cdr3_nt: TGTGCCAGCAGTTCCCAGACCTATGGCTACACCTTC
cdr3_aa: CASSSQTYGYTF

clone_size: -
d_call: -
j_call: TRBJ1-1
v_call: TRBV14
cdr3_nt: TGTGCCAGCAGCCCAGTGGGGAGGTCCACTGAAGCTTTCTTT
cdr3_aa: CASSPVGRSTEAFF

clone_size: -
d_call: -
j_call: TRBJ1-2
v_call: TRBV5-4
cdr3_nt: TGTGCCAGCAGCTTGAAACAGGTTCCGACGGATGGCTACACCTTC
cdr3_aa: CASSLKQVPTDGYTF

clone_size: -
d_call: -
j_call: TRBJ2-7
v_call: TRBV10-2
cdr3_nt: TGCGCCAGCAGTGAGTTGTTAGGGACCTCCGCCTACGAGCAGTACTTC
cdr3_aa: CASSELLGTSAYEQYF

clone_size: -
d_call: TRBD1
j_call: TRBJ1-5
v_call: TRBV12-5
cdr3_nt: TGTGCTAGTGGTTTGGTACTCGGGCAGGGGGCAGATCAGCCCCAGCATTTT
cdr3_aa: CASGLVLGQGADQPQHF

clone_size: few
d_call: TRBD2
j_call: TRBJ2-5
v_call: TRBV9
cdr3_nt: TGTGCCAGCAGCGTATCCGGGGGGGAGACCCAGTACTTC
cdr3_aa: CASSVSGGETQYF

clone_size: -
d_call: TRBD1
j_call: TRBJ2-5
v_call: TRBV10-3
cdr3_nt: TGTGCCAATGGACAGGGCCTACAAGAGACCCAGTACTTC
cdr3_aa: CANGQGLQETQYF

clone_size: -
d_call: TRBD1
j_call: TRBJ1-1
v_call: TRBV5-6
cdr3_nt: TGTGCCAGCAGCATTCTGGACAGGGTGAACACTGAAGCTTTCTTT
cdr3_aa: CASSILDRVNTEAFF

clone_size: few
d_call: -
j_call: TRBJ1-6
v_call: TRBV28
cdr3_nt: TGTGCCAGCAGCAGCTATAATTCACCCCTCCACTTT
cdr3_aa: CASSSYNSPLHF